Listed here are 29 T cell receptor beta chains from one sample, sequenced in a study of blood T cell repertoires in COVID-19. Profiling relied on immunoSEQ multiplex PCR, and the TCRdb table lists in-frame clones only, not all of them. The data contain 100,000 to 150,000 clones, more than 60% of them seen just once; the ten biggest clones take up about 2.3%. Source material: peripheral blood. The receptor source for this set is a man aged 70 or older with acute or convalescent COVID-19.

CDR3: CASLPGGQWDTQYF. CDR3 in DNA: TGTGCCAGCCTACCGGGGGGCCAGTGGGATACGCAGTATTTT. The chain uses TRBV2 and TRBJ2-3; maybe TRBD2 (7 bases). Germline CDR1 reads SNHLY; CDR2 reads FYNNEI. Between the trimmed V and J ends, which lost 8 bases and 6 bases, there was a span of 18 bases. The CDR3 runs 14 residues.

The chain employs TRBV5-6 and TRBJ2-1, with 10 nucleotides matching TRBD2. The J segment lost 4 bases and the V segment lost 3 bases, leaving 7 bases of the junction unmatched. Germline CDR1 SGHDT, CDR2 YYEEEE. This CDR3 is built from 16 residues. The CDR3 DNA reads as TGTGCCAGCAGCTCCCCCGGACTAGCGGAATACAATGAGCAGTTCTTC. This codes for CASSSPGLAEYNEQFF.

J is TRBJ2-5 and V is TRBV4-3, with D maybe TRBD1 (6 bases). Germline CDR1 and CDR2: LGHNA and YSLEER. Trimming shortened V by 2 bases and J by 5 bases, and 12 bases separated the two germline ends. This CDR3 has 14 amino acids. CDR3 amino acids: CASSQQGRQETQYF. In nucleotides, the CDR3 is TGCGCCAGCAGCCAACAGGGGCGTCAGGAGACCCAGTACTTC.

CDR3 amino acids: CASSPQGGEKGYTF. The DNA for the CDR3 is TGTGCCAGCTCACCACAAGGGGGGGAGAAAGGCTACACCTTC. The chain uses TRBV18 and TRBJ1-2, with D possibly matching TRBD1 (6 bases). The CDR3 has 14 residues. V was clipped by 1 base and J by 8 bases, with 14 bases between them. The germline gives CDR1 KGHSH, CDR2 LQKENI. Supplemented by reference TRBV18 and TRBJ1-2, the full variable domain reads NAGVMQNPRHLVRRRGQEARLRCSPMKGHSHVYWYRQLPEEGLKFMVYLQKENIIDESGMPKERFSAEFPKEGPSILRIQQVVRGDSAAYFCASSPQGGEKGYTFGSGTRLTVV.

The rearrangement joins TRBV24-1 to TRBJ1-2; D ambiguous. The germline V gene has CDR1 KGHDR and CDR2 SFDVKD. With 3 bases removed from V and 0 bases from J, the gap between germline ends came to 16 bases. The CDR3 is made up of 17 amino acids. The CDR3 loop is CATSDAGAPEANYGYTF. DNA for the CDR3: TGTGCCACCAGTGATGCGGGAGCCCCAGAAGCTAACTATGGCTACACCTTC.

The V gene is TRBV6-1, the J gene TRBJ2-7; 8 bases are shared with TRBD1. Germline trimming cut 0 bases from V and 4 bases from J; bases unmatched to any gene: 2. Germline lookup yields CDR1 MNHNS and CDR2 SASEGT. The CDR3 consists of 14 residues. The CDR3 loop reads CASSEAHRGYEQYF. CDR3 sequence (DNA): TGTGCCAGCAGTGAAGCTCACAGGGGGTACGAGCAGTACTTC.

V gene TRBV5-1 combines with J gene TRBJ1-2; unclear D gene. Germline V CDR1 and CDR2: SGHRS, YFSETQ. Trimming removed 0 bases at V and 0 bases at J, with 9 bases between. This CDR3 has 15 amino acids. Here the CDR3 DNA reads TGCGCCAGCAGCTTGGTGGTCGGGGCTAACTATGGCTACACCTTC. It specifies CASSLVVGANYGYTF.

This clone was observed a single time. CDR3 residues: CASSFSGQGRLAQFF. In DNA form, the CDR3 reads TGTGCCAGCAGCTTTTCGGGACAGGGCCGACTTGCGCAGTTCTTC. The V and J genes are TRBV7-9 and TRBJ2-1; 9 bases are a match to TRBD1. The trim removed 3 bases at V and 12 bases at J, leaving 12 bases unmatched. Per the germline V gene, CDR1 is SEHNR and CDR2 is FQNEAQ (reference sequence). The CDR3 contains 15 residues. Full variable domain (rest looked up from reference TRBV7-9 and TRBJ2-1): DTGVSQNPRHKITKRGQNVTFRCDPISEHNRLYWYRQTLGQGPEFLTYFQNEAQLEKSRLLSDRFSAERPKGSFSTLEIQRTEQGDSAMYLCASSFSGQGRLAQFFGPGTRLTVL.

This clone was recorded only once. This chain joins TRBV7-2 and TRBJ1-1; 7 nucleotides line up with TRBD1. The CDR3 sequence is 13 residues long. After removal of 4 bases from V and 3 bases from J, the junction contained 2 bases not matched to a gene. Per germline, CDR1 SGHTA and CDR2 FQGNSA. The CDR3 here is CASSSRGDTEAFF. As DNA, the CDR3 is TGTGCCAGCAGCTCCAGGGGGGACACTGAAGCTTTCTTT.

The chain carries TRBV5-1 and TRBJ2-3; 10 bases match TRBD2. Trimming cost V 2 bases and J 6 bases; bases outside gene matches: 9. CDR1 SGHRS and CDR2 YFSETQ come from the germline V gene. CDR3 length: 16 amino acids. The CDR3 DNA reads TGCGCCAGCAGCTTTATTAGCGGGGGGCCCTCGGATACGCAGTATTTT. Protein: CASSFISGGPSDTQYF.

This clone was counted a single time. The J gene is TRBJ2-5, the V gene TRBV20-1, with 8 bases lining up with TRBD2. The ends lost 3 bases at V and 1 base at J; junction bases unmatched: 7. This CDR3 is 15 amino acids long. Germline-derived CDR1 and CDR2 are DFQATT and SNEGSKA (reference sequence). The DNA of the CDR3 is TGCAGTGCTAGTGGGATAGCGGGGTTCCAAGAGACCCAGTACTTC. Amino acids: CSASGIAGFQETQYF.

Here the CDR3 DNA reads TGTGCCACCTCCGGAGGGATTCAAGAGACCCAGTACTTC. Its translation: CATSGGIQETQYF. The V and J genes are TRBV19 and TRBJ2-5; possible D gene TRBD2, 6 bases. CDR1 is LNHDA and CDR2 is SQIVND in the germline V gene (reference sequence). V was cut by 10 bases and J by 2 bases, with 14 bases left in between. This CDR3 has 13 residues.

V and J are TRBV7-2 and TRBJ2-1, with 9 bases lining up with TRBD2. The CDR3 loop spans 15 amino acids. The germline CDR1 and CDR2 sequences are SGHTA and FQGNSA. The trim removed 5 bases at V and 4 bases at J, leaving 6 bases unmatched. DNA of the CDR3: TGTGCCAGCAGCCTTAGCGGGGGCTTATACAATGAGCAGTTCTTC. Translation gives CASSLSGGLYNEQFF.

This chain joins TRBV24-1 and TRBJ1-5, with 8 bases lining up with TRBD1. With V trimmed by 6 bases and J by 2 bases, 5 bases remained unmatched. The CDR3 is 15 residues long. Per germline, CDR1 KGHDR and CDR2 SFDVKD. DNA of the CDR3: TGTGCCACCAGTCAGGGGGCACGGGGCAATCAGCCCCAGCATTTT. Translating gives CATSQGARGNQPQHF.

The J gene is TRBJ2-3, the V gene TRBV7-2; 8 nucleotides align to TRBD1. The germline gives CDR1 SGHTA, CDR2 FQGNSA. V lost 5 bases, J lost 8 bases, and 9 bases stayed unmatched. The length of the CDR3 is 14 residues. Here the CDR3 DNA reads TGTGCCAGCAGCCCGAGGACAGGGCAGGGTACGCAGTATTTT. Translation: CASSPRTGQGTQYF.

This clone was seen only a few times. The rearrangement joins TRBV5-8 to TRBJ2-5; D is ambiguous. With 2 bases removed from V and 3 bases from J, the gap between germline ends came to 8 bases. In germline, CDR1 is SGHTS, CDR2 YDEGEE. The CDR3 contains 13 residues. The CDR3 sequence: CASSFRLKETQYF. The CDR3 bases are TGTGCCAGCAGCTTCAGGCTCAAAGAGACCCAGTACTTC.

The chain couples TRBV20-1 to TRBJ1-1; D gene uncertain. V was cut by 3 bases and J by 10 bases, with 6 bases left in between. CDR3 length equals 9 residues. CDR1 DFQATT and CDR2 SNEGSKA come from the germline V gene (reference sequence). The CDR3 reads CSASYPAFF. CDR3 sequence (DNA): TGCAGTGCTAGCTACCCAGCTTTCTTT.

This sequence joins TRBV25-1 and TRBJ2-2, with D unclear. V was pared by 2 bases and J by 3 bases, with 16 bases between. The CDR3 sequence is 17 residues long. The germline gives CDR1 MGHDK, CDR2 SYGVNS. CDR3 DNA: TGTGCCAGCAGTGAACTCGGATCTAGTCGGTACACCGGGGAGCTGTTTTTT. This encodes CASSELGSSRYTGELFF.

The chain couples TRBV5-6 to TRBJ1-1; D remains ambiguous. The CDR3 is made up of 13 amino acids. Per germline, CDR1 SGHDT and CDR2 YYEEEE. The V end lost 4 bases, the J end lost 2 bases, and 9 bases lay between the germline ends. CDR3 region: CASSLGPNTEAFF. The DNA of the CDR3 is TGTGCCAGCAGCCTGGGTCCTAACACTGAAGCTTTCTTT.

The chain carries TRBV4-2 and TRBJ2-7; 11 bases match TRBD1. Unmatched junction bases numbered 10, after V lost 1 base and J lost 5 bases. Germline CDR1 LGHNA, CDR2 YNFKEQ. The length of the CDR3 is 17 residues. The CDR3 DNA reads as TGTGCCAGCAGCCAAGCCACCGGGACAGGGGGTATCCACGAGCAGTACTTC. Encoded protein: CASSQATGTGGIHEQYF.

The chain uses TRBV19 and TRBJ2-1, with 7 bases fitting TRBD2. Germline V CDR1 and CDR2: LNHDA, SQIVND (reference sequence). The CDR3 loop spans 17 amino acids. V gave up 2 bases and J gave up 5 bases; unmatched junction bases: 12. CDR3 amino acids: CASSIRSSGGGNNEQFF. CDR3 DNA sequence: TGTGCCAGTAGTATACGGTCATCGGGAGGAGGGAACAATGAGCAGTTCTTC.

The genes are TRBV11-3 and TRBJ2-5; D is ambiguous. The V and J ends lost 3 bases and 0 bases respectively, with 2 bases between them. This CDR3 is 12 amino acids long. The germline gives CDR1 SGHNT, CDR2 YENEEA. The CDR3: CASSFDQETQYF. DNA of the CDR3: TGTGCCAGCAGCTTCGACCAAGAGACCCAGTACTTC. Drawing the rest from reference TRBV11-3 and TRBJ2-5, the complete variable domain is EAGVVQSPRYKIIEKKQPVAFWCNPISGHNTLYWYLQNLGQGPELLIRYENEEAVDDSQLPKDRFSAERLKGVDSTLKIQPAELGDSAVYLCASSFDQETQYFGPGTRLLVL.

The chain combines TRBV6-5 with TRBJ1-2; TRBD1 might be the D (5 bases). With 10 bases removed from V and 0 bases from J, the gap between germline ends came to 12 bases. CDR1 and CDR2 from the germline V gene are MNHEY and SVGAGI. CDR3 size: 13 residues. The DNA of the CDR3 is TGTGCCATCTGGGGCTCATCTAACTATGGCTACACCTTC. Translated, it gives CAIWGSSNYGYTF.

This clone was seen once. The V gene is TRBV7-9, the J gene TRBJ1-4, with 12 nucleotides matching TRBD1. This CDR3 region has 16 residues. Trimming removed 3 bases from V and 10 bases from J; junction bases left unmatched: 9. The germline gives CDR1 SEHNR, CDR2 FQNEAQ (reference sequence). The CDR3 nucleotides read TGTGCCAGCAGCTTGATCCCGGGGACAGGGGGCGGAAAACTGTTTTTT. This sequence encodes CASSLIPGTGGGKLFF.

The chain joins TRBV7-2 to TRBJ1-3; a possible D gene is TRBD1 (6 bases). Trimming pared 0 bases from V and 0 bases from J, leaving 12 bases between. The CDR3 is 17 amino acids. Germline V gene sequence: CDR1 SGHTA, CDR2 FQGNSA. The CDR3 reads CASSLAGTSHSGNTIYF. CDR3 in DNA: TGTGCCAGCAGCTTAGCCGGGACAAGTCACTCTGGAAACACCATATATTTT.

The table lists this clone with many counts. The chain joins TRBV6-4 to TRBJ2-1; 11 nucleotides agree with TRBD2. V shed 1 base and J 9 bases; nucleotides not matched to a gene: 8. The germline V gene encodes CDR1 MRHNA and CDR2 SNTAGT. This CDR3 spans 16 amino acids. CDR3 amino acids: CASSDWSSGGAGEQFF. Written as DNA, the CDR3 is TGTGCCAGCAGTGACTGGAGTAGCGGGGGGGCTGGTGAGCAGTTCTTC.

This clone has a handful of counts. This CDR3 reads CASSLTGESYEQYF. In DNA, the CDR3 is TGCGCCAGCAGCTTGACGGGAGAATCCTACGAGCAGTACTTC. The chain has TRBV5-1 and TRBJ2-7, with D possibly matching TRBD2 (6 bases). The germline gives CDR1 SGHRS, CDR2 YFSETQ. This CDR3 spans 14 amino acids. V lost 1 base to trimming and J lost 1 base, with 9 bases between them. Variable domain in full (rest from reference TRBV5-1 and TRBJ2-7): KAGVTQTPRYLIKTRGQQVTLSCSPISGHRSVSWYQQTPGQGLQFLFEYFSETQRNKGNFPGRFSGRQFSNSRSEMNVSTLELGDSALYLCASSLTGESYEQYFGPGTRLTVT.

The chain employs TRBV6-6 and TRBJ2-7; tentative D call: TRBD1 (6 bases). Trimming took off 6 bases at V and 0 bases at J, with 12 bases between the two ends. This CDR3 is 14 amino acids long. Germline-derived CDR1 and CDR2 are MNHNY and SVGAGI (reference sequence). The CDR3 loop reads CASRGPGASYEQYF. CDR3 DNA sequence: TGTGCCAGCAGGGGACCAGGGGCCTCCTACGAGCAGTACTTC.

The rearrangement uses TRBV18 and TRBJ2-3; D is possibly TRBD1 (6 bases). The CDR3 spans 14 residues. The germline V gene encodes CDR1 KGHSH and CDR2 LQKENI. V was shortened by 2 bases and J by 1 base, with 7 bases between the two germline ends. This CDR3 is CASSPRQGTDTQYF. DNA for the CDR3: TGTGCCAGCTCACCAAGACAGGGCACAGATACGCAGTATTTT. Drawing the rest from reference TRBV18 and TRBJ2-3, the complete variable domain is NAGVMQNPRHLVRRRGQEARLRCSPMKGHSHVYWYRQLPEEGLKFMVYLQKENIIDESGMPKERFSAEFPKEGPSILRIQQVVRGDSAAYFCASSPRQGTDTQYFGPGTRLTVL.